This entry is about one T cell receptor beta chain. Its target is unknown. Repertoires were generated with immunoSEQ multiplex PCR, while TCRdb's copy carries only in-frame clones and drops some. The profile shows about 1 million clones, 75% of them singletons. The CDR3 runs 16 residues. Trimming stripped 1 base from V and 0 bases from J, with 9 bases between. The germline V gene has CDR1 SGHAT and CDR2 FQNNGV. This sample was included in a study of shared clonotypes between healthy human individuals. About the study: A couple of female and a few male donors aged 18 to 49 were enrolled.

Study results and limitations: In contrast to clonotypes shared by all four donors, non-shared clonotypes had lower generation probabilities.

Sequencing was carried out using memory CD4+ T cells sorted from blood. The subset: CD45RA-negative fraction. The receptor was isolated from a man between 18 and 35 years old in good health. The chain is built from TRBV11-2 and TRBJ1-4; D not certain. The CDR3 loop reads CASSLGGNPTNEKLFF. In DNA, the CDR3 is TGTGCCAGCAGCTTAGGTGGAAACCCAACTAATGAAAAACTGTTTTTT.